The 22 T cell receptor beta chains below were found in one sample sequenced in a study of control samples from healthy donors and cancer patients (TCRdb year 2020). Library generation was performed with the immunoSEQ multiplex PCR assay. TCRdb mirrors the immuneACCESS table, restricted to in-frame sequences. Some clones are absent from its copies; in checked studies, under half trace to an unresolved V gene, and the reason for the others is unknown. In this sample the table shows roughly 93,000 clones, about 88% of which occur a single time. The top ten clonotypes cover less than 10% of the sample. The sequenced sample consisted of PBMCs. The receptors were sampled from a woman aged 50 to 65 with colorectal cancer.

This clone occurred once. The rearrangement uses TRBV19 and TRBJ2-2; 8 bases map to TRBD1. In germline, CDR1 is LNHDA, CDR2 SQIVND (reference sequence). J gave up 0 bases and V 7 bases, and 1 base lay outside the gene matches. This CDR3 is 14 amino acids long. As DNA, the CDR3 is TGTGCCAGTACAGGGGGCGCGAACACCGGGGAGCTGTTTTTT. Encoded protein: CASTGGANTGELFF.

The gene calls are TRBV3-1 (or the pseudogene TRBV3-2) and TRBJ1-5; D perhaps matches TRBD1 (6 bases). V dropped 4 bases and J dropped 0 bases, with 19 bases sitting between them. This CDR3 spans 18 amino acids. From germline, CDR1 is LGHDT and CDR2 YNNKEL (reference sequence). CDR3 in DNA: TGTGCCAGCAGCCCGACCTTCGGGGGGCAGGTTAGCAATCAGCCCCAGCATTTT. This gives the protein CASSPTFGGQVSNQPQHF.

This rearrangement joins TRBV10-1 to TRBJ2-5; D not resolved. From germline, CDR1 is WNHNN and CDR2 SYGVQD (reference sequence). The CDR3 runs 12 residues. V was clipped by 0 bases and J by 6 bases, with 5 bases between them. The CDR3 region has the DNA TGCGCCAGCAGTGAGTCTAGGCAGACCCAGTACTTC. Translated: CASSESRQTQYF.

The chain employs TRBV5-1 and TRBJ2-1; maybe TRBD1 (5 bases). Germline V CDR1 and CDR2: SGHRS, YFSETQ. V lost 6 bases, J lost 3 bases, and 16 bases lay in between. The CDR3 totals 15 residues. CDR3 in amino acids: CASIQGHGFYNEQFF. The CDR3 nucleotides read TGCGCCAGCATCCAAGGACACGGCTTCTACAATGAGCAGTTCTTC.

The chain couples TRBV20-1 to TRBJ1-2; D unclear. CDR1 and CDR2 from the germline V gene are DFQATT and SNEGSKA (reference sequence). The CDR3 sequence is 11 residues long. Trimming cost V 1 base and J 8 bases, with 8 bases left between them. CDR3 bases: TGCAGTGCTAGAGTTGATACAGGCTACACCTTC. The encoded protein is CSARVDTGYTF.

The chain recombines TRBV9 with TRBJ2-5; D might be TRBD1 (5 bases). V lost 2 bases and J lost 0, with 11 bases in between. Germline V gene lookup returns CDR1 SGDLS and CDR2 YYNGEE. The CDR3 length is 15 residues. The CDR3 loop is CASSVGAHDQETQYF. CDR3 DNA sequence: TGTGCCAGCAGCGTTGGGGCACACGACCAAGAGACCCAGTACTTC.

CDR3 residues: CASSRDGYYGYTF. CDR3 bases: TGTGCCAGCAGCCGGGACGGCTACTATGGCTACACCTTC. The J gene is TRBJ1-2, the V gene TRBV28; the D gene is possibly TRBD1 (5 bases). This CDR3 has 13 residues. Germline CDR1 is MDHEN and CDR2 is SYDVKM. V was shortened by 6 bases and J by 3 bases, with 11 bases between the two germline ends.

This clone came up a few times. The chain links TRBV15 to TRBJ1-2, with no clear D. In germline, CDR1 is LNHNV, CDR2 YYDKDF (reference sequence). The CDR3 runs to 14 residues. Trimming left V 1 base short and J 8 bases short, with 14 bases between. The CDR3 here is CATSRVRGSPGYTF. DNA for the CDR3: TGTGCCACCAGCAGAGTTCGGGGATCTCCAGGCTACACCTTC.

This clone was counted a few times. This rearrangement joins TRBV29-1 to TRBJ2-1; D is uncertain. Germline V gene lookup returns CDR1 SQVTM and CDR2 ANQGSEA. The ends were cut back, 3 bases at V and 4 bases at J, with 4 bases in the middle. This CDR3 has 11 residues. CDR3 sequence (DNA): TGCAGCGTTGAGCATTACAATGAGCAGTTCTTC. Its protein product is CSVEHYNEQFF.

This chain connects TRBV6-2 or TRBV6-3 to TRBJ2-2; D unresolved. Germline V gene data show CDR1 as MNHEY and CDR2 as SVGEGT. The CDR3 contains 19 residues. V was pared by 0 bases and J by 1 base, with 18 bases between. DNA of the CDR3: TGTGCCAGCAGTTACTCCTATTTAAGACGGAGTTTGAACACCGGGGAGCTGTTTTTT. It codes for CASSYSYLRRSLNTGELFF.

The V and J genes are TRBV7-2 and TRBJ1-2; no clear D. Germline CDR1 reads SGHTA; CDR2 reads FQGNSA. Trimming cost V 5 bases and J 8 bases, with 21 bases left between them. This CDR3 spans 15 amino acids. The CDR3 is CASSPSLGAGKGYTF. The CDR3 coding sequence is TGTGCCAGCAGCCCTAGTTTGGGTGCTGGGAAAGGCTACACCTTC.

V and J are TRBV21-1 and TRBJ2-7; the table's D call TRBD1 went unverified against the DNA. TRBV21-1 is a pseudogene locus. This CDR3 comprises 16 residues. CDR3 sequence (DNA): TGTGCCAGCAGCTCCCCTAGGAGGACAGGACCCTACGAGCAGTACGTC. It codes for CASSSPRRTGPYEQYV.

This sequence joins TRBV19 and TRBJ1-1; a weak D match, TRBD1 (5 bases). Trimming stripped 5 bases from V and 6 bases from J, with 16 bases between. The V gene's germline CDR1 is LNHDA and CDR2 SQIVND (reference sequence). The length of the CDR3 is 14 residues. CDR3 loop: CASSSGEGRPEAFF. The CDR3 DNA follows: TGTGCCAGTAGTTCCGGGGAGGGGAGGCCTGAAGCTTTCTTT.

The J gene is TRBJ1-1, the V gene TRBV19; possible D gene TRBD1, 6 bases. Germline CDR1 LNHDA, CDR2 SQIVND (reference sequence). The length of the CDR3 is 12 residues. Trimming left V 7 bases short and J 1 base short, with 7 bases between. The CDR3: CASTGQNTEAFF. As DNA, the CDR3 is TGTGCCAGTACGGGACAGAACACTGAAGCTTTCTTT.

This clone was counted a single time. The V and J genes are TRBV27 and TRBJ1-5; 7 nucleotides agree with TRBD1. Germline CDR1 is MNHEY and CDR2 is SMNVEV (reference sequence). This CDR3 spans 15 amino acids. Trimming took 6 bases from V and 0 from J; bases not matched to a gene: 5. The CDR3 protein is CASRTGTDSNQPQHF. CDR3 DNA sequence: TGTGCCAGCAGAACGGGGACAGATAGCAATCAGCCCCAGCATTTT.

The rearrangement links TRBV6-5 to TRBJ1-5; D gene unclear. The CDR3 extends over 15 amino acids. V was trimmed by 7 bases and J by 5 bases, leaving 18 bases between them. Germline-derived CDR1 and CDR2 are MNHEY and SVGAGI. CDR3 coding DNA: TGTGCCAGCACTCCATTGGGGTTTGTGGATCAGCCCCAGCATTTT. It specifies CASTPLGFVDQPQHF.

This clone was seen just once. The CDR3 protein is CAISVGSQETQYF. CDR3 DNA sequence: TGTGCCATCAGTGTCGGGAGTCAGGAGACCCAGTACTTC. V is TRBV10-3 and J is TRBJ2-5; tentatively, D is TRBD2 (6 bases). CDR3 length equals 13 residues. CDR1 is ENHRY and CDR2 is SYGVKD in the germline V gene. The germline V and J ends were trimmed by 4 bases and 5 bases, with 11 bases remaining between them.

The gene calls are TRBV18 and TRBJ2-3, with 8 bases that match TRBD2. The CDR3 runs to 16 residues. In germline, CDR1 is KGHSH, CDR2 LQKENI. Unmatched junction bases numbered 3, after V lost 1 base and J lost 0 bases. The CDR3: CASSPLPSGSTDTQYF. The CDR3 nucleotides are TGTGCCAGCTCACCACTCCCTAGCGGGAGCACAGATACGCAGTATTTT.

This sequence joins TRBV19 and TRBJ2-2; no reliable D call. V was shortened by 0 bases and J by 5 bases, with 13 bases between the two germline ends. The germline gives CDR1 LNHDA, CDR2 SQIVND (reference sequence). There are 16 residues in the CDR3. CDR3: CASSIDRASSTGELFF. The CDR3 region has the DNA TGTGCCAGTAGTATAGACCGGGCTAGTTCAACCGGGGAGCTGTTTTTT.

V usage is TRBV18 and J usage is TRBJ2-2, with D unresolved. The germline gives CDR1 KGHSH, CDR2 LQKENI. The CDR3 length is 15 residues. The V gene lost 1 base and the J gene lost 0 bases, with 6 bases spanning the gap. CDR3 amino acids: CASSPLGPNTGELFF. The CDR3 DNA reads as TGTGCCAGCTCACCACTAGGGCCGAACACCGGGGAGCTGTTTTTT.

The rearrangement links TRBV19 to TRBJ2-7, with D unresolved. The CDR3 sequence is 15 residues long. Germline CDR1 is LNHDA and CDR2 is SQIVND (reference sequence). The V and J ends lost 0 bases and 0 bases respectively, with 9 bases between them. DNA for the CDR3: TGTGCCAGTAGTATAGAGACGGATATCTCCTACGAGCAGTACGTC. Protein: CASSIETDISYEQYV.

The chain uses TRBV2 and TRBJ2-4; unclear D gene. The CDR3 totals 16 residues. CDR1 SNHLY and CDR2 FYNNEI come from the germline V gene. Trimming shortened V by 3 bases and J by 4 bases, and 16 bases separated the two germline ends. The CDR3 DNA reads TGTGCCAGCAGTGACGGACCCCCCCATCGTAAAAACATTCAGTACTTC. Residues: CASSDGPPHRKNIQYF. Supplemented by reference TRBV2 and TRBJ2-4, the full variable domain reads EPEVTQTPSHQVTQMGQEVILRCVPISNHLYFYWYRQILGQKVEFLVSFYNNEISEKSEIFDDQFSVERPDGSNFTLKIRSTKLEDSAMYFCASSDGPPHRKNIQYFGAGTRLSVL.